This T cell receptor (beta chain) was captured in a study of blood T cells in healthy people across ages. The use of a sample-barcoded 5' primer and a J-beta primer mix characterized a second PCR of roughly 6 to 11 cycles. TCRdb passed the 5' RACE reads through MiXCR, listing each CDR3 protein once. The sample shows 600,000 to 900,000 distinct CDR3 sequences, under 30% of them seen only once. The CDR3 is 15 residues long. Germline assignment: CDR1 SNHLY and CDR2 FYNNEI. V was cut by 1 base and J by 8 bases, with 14 bases left in between. A remark on this clonotype: Its target is unknown.

Overall study results and limits: Estimated diversity across one million T cells was deemed an underestimate. While age rose, TCR beta diversity per million T cells dropped in a roughly linear way.

The same sample was also used in a study of T cells of mothers and their children. Per that paper: Several million TCR beta reads per child versus over 9 million per mother.

Specimen: blood. This sequence joins TRBV2 and TRBJ1-4; TRBD1 might be the D (5 bases). The clonotype comes from a boy aged 10-17 years in good health. The DNA for the CDR3 is TGTGCCAGCAGTGAAGGGAGGGGCGTGGGCGAAAAACTGTTTTTT. Its protein product is CASSEGRGVGEKLFF.